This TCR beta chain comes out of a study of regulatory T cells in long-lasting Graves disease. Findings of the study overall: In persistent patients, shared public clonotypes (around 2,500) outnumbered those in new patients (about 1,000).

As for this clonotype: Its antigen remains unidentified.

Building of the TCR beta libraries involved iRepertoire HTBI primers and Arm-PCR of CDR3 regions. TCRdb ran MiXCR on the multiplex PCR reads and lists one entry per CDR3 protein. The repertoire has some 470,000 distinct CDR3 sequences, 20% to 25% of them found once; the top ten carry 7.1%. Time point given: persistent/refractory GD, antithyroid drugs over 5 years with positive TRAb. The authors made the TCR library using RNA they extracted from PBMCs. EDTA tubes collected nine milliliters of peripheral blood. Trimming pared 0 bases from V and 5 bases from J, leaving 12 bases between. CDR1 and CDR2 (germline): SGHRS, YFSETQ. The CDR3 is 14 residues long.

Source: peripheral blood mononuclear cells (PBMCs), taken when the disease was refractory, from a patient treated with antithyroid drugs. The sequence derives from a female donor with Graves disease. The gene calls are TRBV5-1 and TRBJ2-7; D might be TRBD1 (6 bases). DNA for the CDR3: TGCGCCAGCAGCTTGGACAGGGTCAGCGACGAGCAGTACTTC. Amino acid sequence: CASSLDRVSDEQYF.